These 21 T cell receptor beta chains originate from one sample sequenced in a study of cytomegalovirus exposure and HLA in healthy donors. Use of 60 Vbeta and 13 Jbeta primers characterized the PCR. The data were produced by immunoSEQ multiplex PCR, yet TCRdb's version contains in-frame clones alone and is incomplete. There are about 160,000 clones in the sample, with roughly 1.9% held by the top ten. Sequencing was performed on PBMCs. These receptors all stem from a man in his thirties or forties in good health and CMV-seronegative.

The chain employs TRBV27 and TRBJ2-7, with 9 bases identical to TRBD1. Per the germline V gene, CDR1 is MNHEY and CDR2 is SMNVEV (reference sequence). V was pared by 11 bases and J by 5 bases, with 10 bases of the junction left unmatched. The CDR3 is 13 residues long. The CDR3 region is CAAGRTGEDEQYF. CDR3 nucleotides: TGTGCCGCGGGACGGACAGGGGAAGACGAGCAGTACTTC.

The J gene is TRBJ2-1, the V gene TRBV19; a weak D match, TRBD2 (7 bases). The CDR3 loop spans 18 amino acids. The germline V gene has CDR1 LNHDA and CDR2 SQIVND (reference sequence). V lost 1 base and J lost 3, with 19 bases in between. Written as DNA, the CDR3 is TGTGCCAGTAGTATAGGGGGGGGCTACAGCCCGAGCTACAATGAGCAGTTCTTC. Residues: CASSIGGGYSPSYNEQFF.

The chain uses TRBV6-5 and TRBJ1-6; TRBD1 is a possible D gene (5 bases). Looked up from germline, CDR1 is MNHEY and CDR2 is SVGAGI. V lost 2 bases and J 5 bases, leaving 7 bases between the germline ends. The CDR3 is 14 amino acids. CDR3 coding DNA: TGTGCCAGCAGTTACCAGGGCGATAATTCACCCCTCCACTTT. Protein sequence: CASSYQGDNSPLHF.

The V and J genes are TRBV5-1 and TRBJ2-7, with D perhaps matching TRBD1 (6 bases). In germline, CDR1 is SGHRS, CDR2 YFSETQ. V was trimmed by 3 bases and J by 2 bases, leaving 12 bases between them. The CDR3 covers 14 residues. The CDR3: CASSWGQGAYEQYF. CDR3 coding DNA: TGCGCCAGCAGCTGGGGACAAGGCGCCTACGAGCAGTACTTC.

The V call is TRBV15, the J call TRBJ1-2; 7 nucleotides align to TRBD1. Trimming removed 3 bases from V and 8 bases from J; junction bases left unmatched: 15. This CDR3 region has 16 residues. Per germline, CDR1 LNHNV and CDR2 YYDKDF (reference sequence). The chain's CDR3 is CATSSQKKTGKEGYTF. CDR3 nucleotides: TGTGCCACCAGCAGCCAGAAAAAGACAGGGAAGGAAGGCTACACCTTC.

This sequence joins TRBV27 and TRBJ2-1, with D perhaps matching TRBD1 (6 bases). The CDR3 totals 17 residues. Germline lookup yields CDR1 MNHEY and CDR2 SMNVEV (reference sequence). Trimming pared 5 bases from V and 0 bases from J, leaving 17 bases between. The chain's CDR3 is CASSPTRTDPSYNEQFF. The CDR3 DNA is TGTGCCAGCAGTCCGACAAGGACAGACCCCTCCTACAATGAGCAGTTCTTC.

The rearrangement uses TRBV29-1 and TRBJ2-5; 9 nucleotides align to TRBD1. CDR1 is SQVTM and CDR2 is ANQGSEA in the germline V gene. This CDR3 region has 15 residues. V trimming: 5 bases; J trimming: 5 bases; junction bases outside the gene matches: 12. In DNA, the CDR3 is TGCAGCGTTTGCCCCGGGACAGGGTTCTTGGAGACCCAGTACTTC. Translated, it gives CSVCPGTGFLETQYF.

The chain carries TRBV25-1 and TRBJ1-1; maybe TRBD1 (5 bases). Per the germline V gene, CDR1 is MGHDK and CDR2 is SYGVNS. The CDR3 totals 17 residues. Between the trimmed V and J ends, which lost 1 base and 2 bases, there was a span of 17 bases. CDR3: CASSESPGQGHNTEAFF. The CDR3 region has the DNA TGTGCCAGCAGTGAATCCCCTGGGCAGGGTCATAACACTGAAGCTTTCTTT.

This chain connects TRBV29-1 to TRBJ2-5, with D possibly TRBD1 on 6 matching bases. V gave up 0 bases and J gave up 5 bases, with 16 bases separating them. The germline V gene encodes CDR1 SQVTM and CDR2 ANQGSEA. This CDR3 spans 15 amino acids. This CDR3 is CSVEDPPTGQETQYF. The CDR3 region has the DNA TGCAGCGTTGAAGACCCCCCGACAGGACAGGAGACCCAGTACTTC.

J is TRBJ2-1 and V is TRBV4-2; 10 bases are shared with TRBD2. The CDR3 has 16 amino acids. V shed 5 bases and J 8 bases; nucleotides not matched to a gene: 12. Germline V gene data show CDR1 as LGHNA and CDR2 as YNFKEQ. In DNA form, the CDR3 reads TGTGCCAGCAGCTCACGAGCGGGAGGGGCTAGCTATGAGCAGTTCTTC. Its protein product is CASSSRAGGASYEQFF.

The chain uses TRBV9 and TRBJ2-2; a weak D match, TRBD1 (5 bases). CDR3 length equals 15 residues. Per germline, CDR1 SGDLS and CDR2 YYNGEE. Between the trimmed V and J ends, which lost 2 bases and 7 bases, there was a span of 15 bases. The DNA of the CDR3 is TGTGCCAGCAGCGTCGACACAGGAGCCAGCGGGGAGCTGTTTTTT. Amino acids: CASSVDTGASGELFF.

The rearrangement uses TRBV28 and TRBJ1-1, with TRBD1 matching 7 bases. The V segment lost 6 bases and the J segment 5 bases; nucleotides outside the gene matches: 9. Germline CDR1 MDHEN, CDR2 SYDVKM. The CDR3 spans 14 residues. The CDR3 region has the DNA TGTGCCAGCAGACCTACAGGGGACTGGACTGAAGCTTTCTTT. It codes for CASRPTGDWTEAFF.

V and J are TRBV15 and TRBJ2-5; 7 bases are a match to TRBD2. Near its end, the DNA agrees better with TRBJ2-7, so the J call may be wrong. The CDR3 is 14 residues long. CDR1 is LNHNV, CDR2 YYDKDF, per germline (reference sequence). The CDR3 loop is CATSRGGSSYEQYF. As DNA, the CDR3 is TGTGCCACCAGCAGAGGCGGGAGCTCCTACGAGCAGTACTTC.

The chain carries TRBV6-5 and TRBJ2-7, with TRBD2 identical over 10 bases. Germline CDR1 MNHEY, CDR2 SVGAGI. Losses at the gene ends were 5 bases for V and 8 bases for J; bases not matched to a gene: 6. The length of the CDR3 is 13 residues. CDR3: CASSLAGASKQYF. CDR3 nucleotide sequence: TGTGCCAGCAGTCTAGCGGGAGCCAGCAAGCAGTACTTC.

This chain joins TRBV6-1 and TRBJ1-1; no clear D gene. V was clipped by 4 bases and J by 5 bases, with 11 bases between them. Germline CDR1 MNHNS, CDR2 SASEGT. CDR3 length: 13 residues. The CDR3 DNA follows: TGTGCCAGCAGTGGGAACACGGGGACTGAAGCTTTCTTT. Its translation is CASSGNTGTEAFF.

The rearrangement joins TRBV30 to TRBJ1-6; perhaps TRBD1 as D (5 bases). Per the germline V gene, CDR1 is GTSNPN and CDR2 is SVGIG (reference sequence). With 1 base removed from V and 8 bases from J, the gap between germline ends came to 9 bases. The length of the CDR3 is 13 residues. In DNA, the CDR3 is TGTGCCTGGAGTGGACAGTATTATTCACCCCTCCACTTT. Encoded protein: CAWSGQYYSPLHF.

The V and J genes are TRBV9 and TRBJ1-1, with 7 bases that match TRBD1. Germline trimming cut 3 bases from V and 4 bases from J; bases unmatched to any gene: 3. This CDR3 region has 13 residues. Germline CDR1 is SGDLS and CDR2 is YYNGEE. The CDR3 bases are TGTGCCAGCAGCGCGACAGGGACCACTGAAGCTTTCTTT. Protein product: CASSATGTTEAFF.

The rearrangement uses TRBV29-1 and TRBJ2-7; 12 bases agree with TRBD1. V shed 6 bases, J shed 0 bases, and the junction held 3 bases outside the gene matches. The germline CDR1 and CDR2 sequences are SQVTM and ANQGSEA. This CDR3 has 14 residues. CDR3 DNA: TGCAGCGTAGTGGGACAGGGGGCCTCCTACGAGCAGTACTTC. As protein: CSVVGQGASYEQYF.

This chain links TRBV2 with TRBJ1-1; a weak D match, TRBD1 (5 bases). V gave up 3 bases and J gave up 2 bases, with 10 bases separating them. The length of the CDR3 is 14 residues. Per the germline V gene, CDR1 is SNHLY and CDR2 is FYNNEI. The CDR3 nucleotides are TGTGCCAGCAGTGAGCAGGGATCTAACACTGAAGCTTTCTTT. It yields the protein CASSEQGSNTEAFF.

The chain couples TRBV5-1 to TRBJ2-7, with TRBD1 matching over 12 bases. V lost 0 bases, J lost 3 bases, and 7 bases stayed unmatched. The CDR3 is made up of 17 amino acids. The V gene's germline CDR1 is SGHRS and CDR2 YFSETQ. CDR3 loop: CASSLVTGTGGVYEQYF. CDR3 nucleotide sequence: TGCGCCAGCAGCTTGGTAACCGGGACAGGGGGCGTCTACGAGCAGTACTTC.

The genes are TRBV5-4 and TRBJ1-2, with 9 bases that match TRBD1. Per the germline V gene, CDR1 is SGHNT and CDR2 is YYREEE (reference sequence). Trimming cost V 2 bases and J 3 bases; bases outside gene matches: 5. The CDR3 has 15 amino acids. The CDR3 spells CASSFLDRGDYGYTF. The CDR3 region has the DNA TGTGCCAGCAGCTTCCTTGACAGGGGGGACTATGGCTACACCTTC.